This T cell receptor (beta chain) emerged from a study of cytomegalovirus exposure and HLA in healthy donors. Comment on this clone: Its specificity is not known.

Looked up from germline, CDR1 is MNHNY and CDR2 is SVGAGI (reference sequence). The CDR3 covers 14 residues. V was cut by 0 bases and J by 7 bases, with 12 bases left in between. 60 Vbeta and 13 Jbeta primers were used in PCR. Method: immunoSEQ multiplex PCR; TCRdb's copy keeps in-frame clones and lacks some. Its table records over 100,000 clones. The study, taken as a whole, reports: Overall, under 200 TCR beta chains were annotated as cytomegalovirus-associated. A later examination showed that TCR association rates differed by HLA locus, with DRB1 most and HLA-C fewest. TCR beta sequences reportedly predicted the HLA-A and HLA-B alleles of most subjects accurately.

The sequence derives from a man aged 25 to 40 in good health and CMV-seronegative. This chain joins TRBV6-6 and TRBJ1-1, with no clear D. The specimen was PBMCs. The CDR3 sequence: CASSYSRATLEAFF. CDR3 nucleotide sequence: TGTGCCAGCAGTTACTCGCGGGCCACACTTGAAGCTTTCTTT.